The 2 T cell receptor beta chains in this list originate from one sample, sequenced in a study of shared clonotypes between healthy human individuals. Only in-frame clones appear in the TCRdb table, and some are missing; sequencing was by immunoSEQ multiplex PCR. The sample carries 950,000 to 1,300,000 clones, about 76% recorded once. Sequenced input: memory CD4+ T cells sorted from blood. Subset reported: CD45RA-negative fraction. The source of these receptors is a man younger than 35 in good health.

This rearrangement joins TRBV18 to TRBJ2-3, with D perhaps given as TRBD1 or TRBD2 (5 bases each). The CDR3 covers 13 residues. Trimming cost V 8 bases and J 3 bases, with 12 bases left between them. Germline V gives CDR1 KGHSH, CDR2 LQKENI. The DNA for the CDR3 is TGTGCCAGCCACGAGAGGGGAACAGATACGCAGTATTTT. Translating it yields CASHERGTDTQYF.

CDR3 region: CASRYGQPNSPLHF. DNA of the CDR3: TGTGCCAGCAGGTATGGACAGCCAAATTCACCCCTCCACTTT. The chain has TRBV25-1 and TRBJ1-6; maybe TRBD1 (6 bases). Germline V gene lookup returns CDR1 MGHDK and CDR2 SYGVNS. The CDR3 has 14 amino acids. V gave up 6 bases and J gave up 7 bases, with 13 bases separating them.